One sample yielded the 21 T cell receptor beta chains listed below, sequenced in a study of beta chain features in type 1 diabetes. Since all of the isolated RNA was reverse transcribed, expressed TCRB transcripts were what got sequenced. Measured with immunoSEQ multiplex PCR; TCRdb has only the in-frame clones, and not every one. The sample yields about 370,000 clones, roughly 15% seen once. The sequenced sample was naive CD4+ T cells from blood. The receptors shown here come from a woman under 30 in good health.

The J gene is TRBJ1-2, the V gene TRBV30; D not resolved. The CDR3 has 11 amino acids. Deletions cut 8 bases from V and 2 bases from J, with 9 bases between. From germline, CDR1 is GTSNPN and CDR2 SVGIG (reference sequence). CDR3 in amino acids: CATDPNYGYTF. As DNA, the CDR3 is TGTGCCACAGACCCCAACTATGGCTACACCTTC.

The genes are TRBV18 and TRBJ1-2; D is ambiguous. There are 13 residues in the CDR3. The germline CDR1 and CDR2 sequences are KGHSH and LQKENI. V gave up 3 bases and J gave up 6 bases, with 11 bases separating them. The CDR3 spells CASSPQALDGYTF. CDR3 in DNA: TGTGCCAGCTCACCGCAGGCGCTGGATGGCTACACCTTC.

The CDR3 is CASRDGRGEAFF. The CDR3 DNA reads TGTGCCAGCAGGGATGGACGGGGGGAAGCTTTCTTT. This chain uses TRBV6-5 with TRBJ1-1, with D tentatively TRBD1 (5 bases). The CDR3 extends over 12 amino acids. Trimming removed 6 bases at V and 8 bases at J, with 13 bases between. Germline V gives CDR1 MNHEY, CDR2 SVGAGI.

This clone was counted a few times. CDR3 coding DNA: TGTGCCAGCAGCTCATTCGGTGGACGGGAGGGCCGGCACAATGAGCAGTTCTTC. Its protein is CASSSFGGREGRHNEQFF. The J gene is TRBJ2-1, the V gene TRBV7-9; TRBD2 agrees at 8 bases. CDR1 is SEHNR and CDR2 is FQNEAQ in the germline V gene (reference sequence). CDR3 length: 18 residues. V was pared by 4 bases and J by 5 bases, with 16 bases of the junction left unmatched.

This clone showed up just once. This chain uses TRBV25-1 with TRBJ1-4; 7 bases line up with TRBD1. The V gene end was trimmed by 5 bases and the J gene end by 6 bases; junction bases not matched to a gene: 3. Germline V gene sequence: CDR1 MGHDK, CDR2 SYGVNS. The CDR3 runs 13 residues. DNA for the CDR3: TGTGCCAGCAGTTTAGGGGGCGATGAAAAACTGTTTTTT. It is translated as CASSLGGDEKLFF. Using reference TRBV25-1 and TRBJ1-4 for the parts outside the CDR3, the full variable domain is EADIYQTPRYLVIGTGKKITLECSQTMGHDKMYWYQQDPGMELHLIHYSYGVNSTEKGDLSSESTVSRIRTEHFPLTLESARPSHTSQYLCASSLGGDEKLFFGSGTQLSVL.

This clone was detected only a few times. This chain connects TRBV15 to TRBJ2-1; TRBD2 matches 7 bases. After removal of 5 bases from V and 7 bases from J, the junction contained 5 bases not matched to a gene. The germline V gene encodes CDR1 LNHNV and CDR2 YYDKDF (reference sequence). The length of the CDR3 is 13 residues. CDR3 amino acids: CATSGELANEQFF. CDR3 coding DNA: TGTGCCACCAGCGGGGAACTAGCGAATGAGCAGTTCTTC.

The rearrangement links TRBV18 to TRBJ2-3, with 7 positions matching TRBD2. V gave up 0 bases and J gave up 5 bases; unmatched junction bases: 8. Germline CDR1 reads KGHSH; CDR2 reads LQKENI. The CDR3 is made up of 16 amino acids. The CDR3 loop reads CASSPPGTNRQDTQYF. Here the CDR3 DNA reads TGTGCCAGCTCACCACCCGGGACTAACCGTCAAGATACGCAGTATTTT. Full variable domain (outside the CDR3, taken from reference TRBV18 and TRBJ2-3): NAGVMQNPRHLVRRRGQEARLRCSPMKGHSHVYWYRQLPEEGLKFMVYLQKENIIDESGMPKERFSAEFPKEGPSILRIQQVVRGDSAAYFCASSPPGTNRQDTQYFGPGTRLTVL.

This chain connects TRBV10-3 to TRBJ2-7, with 9 bases aligning to TRBD2. The CDR3 length is 14 residues. Germline CDR1 reads ENHRY; CDR2 reads SYGVKD. After removal of 10 bases from V and 7 bases from J, the junction contained 14 bases not matched to a gene. For the CDR3, the DNA is TGTGCCACCACAAGGTTAGCGGGAGCGAGGGAGCAGTACTTC. Protein product: CATTRLAGAREQYF.

This chain links TRBV30 with TRBJ2-7; tentative D call: TRBD1 (7 bases). Trimming pared 7 bases from V and 1 base from J, leaving 14 bases between. From germline, CDR1 is GTSNPN and CDR2 SVGIG (reference sequence). CDR3 length equals 13 residues. The CDR3 DNA sequence: TGTGCCTTCCTCAGGGGGGCGTCCTACGAGCAGTACTTC. Protein sequence: CAFLRGASYEQYF.

The chain carries TRBV18 and TRBJ2-7; 8 bases line up with TRBD1. This CDR3 has 15 residues. Losses at the gene ends were 3 bases for V and 5 bases for J; bases not matched to a gene: 9. The germline V gene encodes CDR1 KGHSH and CDR2 LQKENI. CDR3 sequence: CASSPTGQGLHEQYF. The CDR3, as DNA: TGTGCCAGCTCACCTACCGGACAGGGTTTGCACGAGCAGTACTTC.

The chain uses TRBV29-1 and TRBJ2-3; D call uncertain. From germline, CDR1 is SQVTM and CDR2 ANQGSEA. CDR3 length: 14 amino acids. V was trimmed by 2 bases and J by 2 bases, leaving 11 bases between them. The CDR3 loop reads CSVEYMTYTDTQYF. The DNA of the CDR3 is TGCAGCGTTGAATATATGACTTACACAGATACGCAGTATTTT.

The chain uses TRBV5-1 and TRBJ2-1; weak D call: TRBD1 (5 bases). V lost 0 bases to trimming and J lost 5 bases, with 9 bases between them. Germline assignment: CDR1 SGHRS and CDR2 YFSETQ. This CDR3 is built from 14 residues. The CDR3 protein is CASSLGEGDNEQFF. In nucleotides, the CDR3 is TGCGCCAGCAGCTTGGGAGAAGGGGACAATGAGCAGTTCTTC.

The chain links TRBV18 to TRBJ2-5; D perhaps matches TRBD1 (6 bases). This CDR3 has 14 amino acids. V lost 2 bases and J lost 2, with 9 bases in between. CDR1 and CDR2 (germline): KGHSH, LQKENI. The CDR3 loop is CASSPDRLQETQYF. The CDR3 DNA sequence: TGTGCCAGCTCACCAGACAGGTTACAAGAGACCCAGTACTTC.

This clone showed up just a few times. This chain uses TRBV18 with TRBJ1-4; 9 positions match TRBD1. This CDR3 has 15 residues. CDR1 is KGHSH, CDR2 LQKENI, per germline. With V trimmed by 0 bases and J by 7 bases, 3 bases remained unmatched. The CDR3 loop is CASSPPGTGPEKLFF. In DNA, the CDR3 is TGTGCCAGCTCACCACCTGGGACAGGGCCTGAAAAACTGTTTTTT.

There are a few counts of this clone. The V call is TRBV5-8, the J call TRBJ1-2; TRBD1 matches at 10 bases. Germline lookup yields CDR1 SGHTS and CDR2 YDEGEE. V was clipped by 4 bases and J by 5 bases; unmatched bases: 5. This CDR3 region has 14 residues. CDR3 residues: CASSTGQGTYGYTF. DNA of the CDR3: TGTGCCAGCAGCACGGGACAGGGGACATATGGCTACACCTTC.

The chain combines TRBV29-1 with TRBJ1-4, with TRBD1 identical over 8 bases. Germline-derived CDR1 and CDR2 are SQVTM and ANQGSEA. Trimming cost V 7 bases and J 8 bases; bases outside gene matches: 12. The CDR3 consists of 14 residues. The CDR3 spells CSAVRQGRGEKLFF. The CDR3 region has the DNA TGCAGCGCCGTACGACAGGGGAGGGGCGAAAAACTGTTTTTT.

The chain has TRBV15 and TRBJ2-1; 9 bases match TRBD1. The V and J ends lost 3 bases and 6 bases, in that order; junction bases with no gene match: 9. Germline V gives CDR1 LNHNV, CDR2 YYDKDF (reference sequence). The CDR3 runs 16 residues. In nucleotides, the CDR3 is TGTGCCACCAGCAGTGACCCGGGACAGGGTCGCAATGAGCAGTTCTTC. Its translation: CATSSDPGQGRNEQFF.

The chain joins TRBV5-8 to TRBJ2-7, with D possibly matching TRBD1 (6 bases). Germline V lookup: CDR1 SGHTS, CDR2 YDEGEE. V lost 2 bases to trimming and J lost 3 bases, with 12 bases between them. This CDR3 is 14 amino acids long. The CDR3 is CASSLGEGVYEQYF. For the CDR3, the DNA is TGTGCCAGCAGCTTAGGTGAGGGGGTCTACGAGCAGTACTTC.

The V call is TRBV30, the J call TRBJ2-3, with TRBD2 identical over 11 bases. V was clipped by 5 bases and J by 3 bases; unmatched bases: 4. Germline-derived CDR1 and CDR2 are GTSNPN and SVGIG (reference sequence). This CDR3 contains 14 residues. The CDR3 loop reads CAWLASGRTDTQYF. DNA for the CDR3: TGTGCCTGGTTGGCTAGCGGGAGGACAGATACGCAGTATTTT.

This clone was recorded a few times. The chain carries TRBV28 and TRBJ2-5; 7 nucleotides align to TRBD1. This CDR3 region has 14 residues. Germline CDR1 is MDHEN and CDR2 is SYDVKM. Trimming took 6 bases from V and 3 from J; bases not matched to a gene: 7. Here the CDR3 DNA reads TGTGCCAGCAGAACCGGGACAGATAAAGAGACCCAGTACTTC. This gives the protein CASRTGTDKETQYF.

The chain employs TRBV5-6 and TRBJ2-7; the D gene is possibly TRBD1 (5 bases). The CDR3 consists of 15 residues. Germline CDR1 reads SGHDT; CDR2 reads YYEEEE. The V and J ends lost 6 bases and 4 bases respectively, with 20 bases between them. CDR3 residues: CASIDPSGNDYEQYF. The CDR3 region has the DNA TGTGCCAGCATTGACCCCTCAGGGAACGATTACGAGCAGTACTTC.